The sequence of this TCR beta chain was determined in a study of CD8+CD57+ T cells in acquired aplastic anemia. In patients chosen for sequencing, flow cytometry had shown CD8+CD57+ cell expansion. Diagnosis of severe acquired aplastic anemia applied to all patients. This CDR3 has 16 residues. Trimming removed 4 bases at V and 0 bases at J, with 13 bases between. Germline V gene lookup returns CDR1 LNHDA and CDR2 SQIVND (reference sequence). CDR3 and TCR beta VDJ profiling relied on genomic DNA as the template. TCRdb passed the reads through MiXCR, listing each CDR3 protein once. The sample has approximately 150,000 distinct CDR3 sequences, around half seen once. In its sample, this clonotype was seen many times.

Material for sequencing was sorted CD4+, CD8+, or CD8+CD57+ T cells (not recorded which) from PBMCs. The clonotype was recovered from a human donor with aplastic anemia. The J gene is TRBJ1-3, the V gene TRBV19; the D gene is possibly TRBD1 (5 bases). The CDR3 DNA sequence: TGTGCCAGTAGTAAAGACAGTAGGACCTCTGGAAACACCATATATTTT. Amino acids: CASSKDSRTSGNTIYF.